This T cell receptor (beta chain) was obtained from a study of blood T cell repertoires in COVID-19. Libraries were prepared by immunoSEQ multiplex PCR; TCRdb keeps only in-frame clonotypes and omits some of them. Of about 370,000 clones in the sample, roughly 90% are singletons; the top ten hold approximately 3%. This clone came up once. Germline-derived CDR1 and CDR2 are ENHRY and SYGVKD. Trimming at V came to 6 bases and at J to 2 bases, leaving 1 base not matched to a gene. The CDR3 consists of 13 residues. The sample comprised peripheral blood. This sequence originates from a woman in her thirties with COVID-19, enrolled during active disease. This chain links TRBV10-3 with TRBJ1-2; 9 bases match TRBD1. The CDR3 DNA is TGTGCCATCAGCGGGACAGGGAACTATGGCTACACCTTC. It codes for CAISGTGNYGYTF.